Shown below are 22 T cell receptor beta chains from a single sample sequenced in a study of T cells in Graves' hyperthyroidism and ophthalmopathy. Amplified TCR beta CDR3 regions came from RNA transcripts. The HTBI set primed first-round TCR CDR3 RT-PCR. TCRdb redid the calling of the multiplex PCR reads with MiXCR, one entry per CDR3 protein. The sample holds 500,000 to 600,000 distinct CDR3 sequences, 46% seen once. Sequenced sample: peripheral blood or thyroid tissue (not recorded which). The source is an adult woman with Graves' disease, either hyperthyroidism or ophthalmopathy (not recorded which).

The V call is TRBV11-2, the J call TRBJ2-7; TRBD2 matches at 8 bases. Trimming took 7 bases from V and 2 from J; bases not matched to a gene: 4. The length of the CDR3 is 13 residues. Germline V gene sequence: CDR1 SGHAT, CDR2 FQNNGV. CDR3 coding DNA: TGTGCCAGCAACAAACTAGCGGCCTACGAGCAGTACTTC. Protein product: CASNKLAAYEQYF.

The rearrangement links TRBV20-1 to TRBJ2-5; 8 bases fit TRBD2. V was clipped by 6 bases and J by 3 bases; unmatched bases: 6. CDR1 is DFQATT, CDR2 SNEGSKA, per germline (reference sequence). The CDR3 totals 13 residues. The CDR3 nucleotides are TGCAGTGCGCCCACTAGCGGTAAAGAGACCCAGTACTTC. The encoded protein is CSAPTSGKETQYF.

This clonotype was counted many times. This chain connects TRBV7-8 to TRBJ1-1; the D is unclear. Trimming took 1 base from V and 1 from J, leaving 10 bases between them. The CDR3 loop spans 15 amino acids. Germline values: CDR1 SGHVS, CDR2 FQNEAQ. The CDR3 protein is CASSLGPGRNTEAFF. Here the CDR3 DNA reads TGTGCCAGCAGCTTAGGTCCGGGTAGGAACACTGAAGCTTTCTTT.

This clonotype was found many times. The chain employs TRBV24-1 and TRBJ1-4; D is undetermined. The V end was cut by 10 bases, the J end by 8 bases, with 16 bases between. Germline CDR1 and CDR2: KGHDR and SFDVKD. The CDR3 contains 13 residues. The CDR3 loop is CATKTDAREKLFF. CDR3 in DNA: TGTGCCACAAAGACGGACGCAAGGGAAAAACTGTTTTTT.

The table lists this clonotype with many counts. V is TRBV19 and J is TRBJ2-7; perhaps D is TRBD1 or TRBD2 (5 bases each). The CDR3 has 16 residues. V lost 0 bases, J lost 4 bases, and 16 bases lay in between. Germline V CDR1 and CDR2: LNHDA, SQIVND (reference sequence). This chain's CDR3 is CASSIDRGGRDYEQYF. The CDR3 DNA reads TGTGCCAGTAGTATAGATCGGGGCGGTCGAGATTACGAGCAGTACTTC.

There are many counts of this clonotype. J is TRBJ2-5 and V is TRBV10-3, with TRBD2 matching over 13 bases. CDR1 and CDR2 from the germline V gene are ENHRY and SYGVKD. The trim removed 6 bases at V and 5 bases at J, leaving 6 bases unmatched. This CDR3 comprises 15 residues. The CDR3 coding sequence is TGTGCCATCAGGGGACTAGCGGGGATGATGGAGACCCAGTACTTC. This codes for CAIRGLAGMMETQYF.

This clonotype was found many times. This sequence joins TRBV11-1 and TRBJ2-7; 12 positions match TRBD2. The CDR3 has 18 amino acids. After removal of 2 bases from V and 2 bases from J, the junction contained 10 bases not matched to a gene. CDR1 and CDR2 from the germline V gene are SGHAT and FQDESV (reference sequence). The chain's CDR3 is CASSLLSRGLAGTYEQYF. In nucleotides, the CDR3 is TGTGCCAGCAGCTTATTGAGTCGAGGACTAGCGGGGACCTACGAGCAGTACTTC.

In regard to this clonotype: A much larger clonotype is one base distant, so this may be a read error. The J gene is TRBJ2-5, the V gene TRBV6-1; 13 bases are shared with TRBD2. This CDR3 has 16 amino acids. CDR1 is MNHNS and CDR2 is SASEGT in the germline V gene. The CDR3 loop reads CASREGLAGLQEAQYF. In DNA, the CDR3 is TGTGCCAGCAGGGAGGGACTAGCGGGATTACAAGAGGCCCAGTACTTC.

This clonotype came up many times. The chain recombines TRBV7-9 with TRBJ2-7, with D perhaps assigned TRBD1 or TRBD2 (6 bases each). The germline CDR1 and CDR2 sequences are SEHNR and FQNEAQ (reference sequence). The V and J ends lost 5 bases and 4 bases respectively, with 9 bases between them. The CDR3 contains 12 residues. CDR3 sequence reads: CASSRRGYEQYF. The DNA of the CDR3 is TGTGCCAGCAGCCGGAGGGGGTACGAGCAGTACTTC.

This clonotype was seen ten or more times. The CDR3 loop reads CSARGLGEFSEAFF. DNA of the CDR3: TGCAGTGCTAGAGGTCTCGGGGAATTCTCTGAAGCTTTCTTT. The J gene is TRBJ1-1, the V gene TRBV20-1; D uncertain. The V gene lost 1 base and the J gene lost 6 bases, with 15 bases spanning the gap. CDR1 is DFQATT, CDR2 SNEGSKA, per germline (reference sequence). This CDR3 has 14 amino acids.

This chain connects TRBV7-2 to TRBJ1-2; no definite D call. Trimming shortened V by 0 bases and J by 3 bases, and 5 bases separated the two germline ends. Germline V gene sequence: CDR1 SGHTA, CDR2 FQGNSA. The CDR3 has 13 amino acids. The CDR3 reads CASSLARDYGYTF. Here the CDR3 DNA reads TGTGCCAGCAGCTTAGCTAGGGACTATGGCTACACCTTC.

The V gene is TRBV29-1, the J gene TRBJ1-5, with 10 bases that match TRBD1. This CDR3 is 13 amino acids long. Per germline, CDR1 SQVTM and CDR2 ANQGSEA. V was clipped by 8 bases and J by 2 bases; unmatched bases: 3. The chain's CDR3 is CSFGQGGNQPQHF. CDR3 coding DNA: TGCAGCTTCGGACAGGGGGGCAATCAGCCCCAGCATTTT.

In regard to this clonotype: An end of the junction differs from the germline gene, which may be a read error. The chain is built from TRBV7-7 and TRBJ2-5; D call uncertain. Germline V gene lookup returns CDR1 SSHAT and CDR2 FNYEAQ (reference sequence). The CDR3 is 13 residues long. CDR3 sequence reads: CASSFQPQETQYF. Written as DNA, the CDR3 is TGTGCTAGCAGCTTCCAGCCACAAGAGACCCAGTACTTC. Complete variable domain (other parts from reference TRBV7-7 and TRBJ2-5): GAGVSQSPRYKVTKRGQDVTLRCDPISSHATLYWYQQALGQGPEFLTYFNYEAQPDKSGLPSDRFSAERPEGSISTLTIQRTEQRDSAMYRCASSFQPQETQYFGPGTRLLVL.

This clonotype has only one observation. This may stem from a read error, because a much larger clone lies one nucleotide away. The genes are TRBV20-1 and TRBJ2-5; 14 bases map to TRBD2. After removal of 4 bases from V and 5 bases from J, the junction contained 12 bases not matched to a gene. The CDR3 contains 17 residues. Germline assignment: CDR1 DFQATT and CDR2 SNEGSKA (reference sequence). The CDR3 nucleotides read TGCAGTGCTACTTTTTGGGGACTAGCGGGAGTAGGGGAGACCCAGTACTTC. Its protein product is CSATFWGLAGVGETQYF.

As for this clonotype: The germline gene is not matched at one end of the junction; a read error may be the cause. The chain has TRBV10-3 and TRBJ2-6, with D perhaps TRBD2 (6 bases). CDR3 size: 14 residues. Looked up from germline, CDR1 is ENHRY and CDR2 is SYGVKD. The CDR3 is CAISLPLGGNVLTF. The CDR3 DNA reads TGTGCCATCAGCCTGCCATTGGGGGGCAACGTCCTGACTTTC.

This clonotype has only a few counts. One end of the junction is discordant with germline, which a read error may explain. This rearrangement joins TRBV6-5 to TRBJ2-7; TRBD1 agrees at 9 bases. The CDR3 consists of 14 residues. Germline-derived CDR1 and CDR2 are MNHEY and SVGAGI. The CDR3 here is CASTQGTGSIEQHF. DNA for the CDR3: TGTGCCAGCACCCAAGGGACAGGGAGTATCGAGCAGCACTTC.

At least ten counts were recorded for this clonotype. This chain connects TRBV11-2 to TRBJ2-7; D call uncertain. The CDR3 length is 12 residues. The germline V and J ends were trimmed by 5 bases and 2 bases, with 7 bases remaining between them. Germline lookup yields CDR1 SGHAT and CDR2 FQNNGV. Here the CDR3 reads CASSRSPYEQYF. DNA for the CDR3: TGTGCCAGCAGCCGGAGCCCCTACGAGCAGTACTTC.

This clonotype was detected many times. V usage is TRBV6-5 and J usage is TRBJ2-7; 10 bases are shared with TRBD1. Germline CDR1 MNHEY, CDR2 SVGAGI. Trimming cost V 6 bases and J 6 bases; bases outside gene matches: 5. CDR3 size: 13 residues. The CDR3, as DNA: TGTGCCAGCAGCCAGGGACAGGGGACCGAGCAGTACTTC. Translated, it gives CASSQGQGTEQYF.

This clonotype has a count of ten or more. This chain links TRBV5-4 with TRBJ2-7; 14 positions agree with TRBD2. Losses at the gene ends were 5 bases for V and 5 bases for J; bases not matched to a gene: 3. Germline assignment: CDR1 SGHNT and CDR2 YYREEE (reference sequence). This CDR3 contains 14 residues. As DNA, the CDR3 is TGTGCCAGCAGGACGGGACTAGCGGGAGACGAGCAGTACTTC. Translation gives CASRTGLAGDEQYF.

This chain links TRBV29-1 with TRBJ2-5; the D is unclear. Trimming took off 1 base at V and 4 bases at J, with 1 base between the two ends. Germline lookup yields CDR1 SQVTM and CDR2 ANQGSEA. The CDR3 loop spans 10 amino acids. The CDR3 is CSVEGETQYF. As DNA, the CDR3 is TGCAGCGTTGAAGGAGAGACCCAGTACTTC.

This clonotype was observed once. This sequence joins TRBV4-3 and TRBJ2-2; D not resolved. CDR1 and CDR2 (germline): LGHNA, YSLEER. Trimming removed 0 bases at V and 3 bases at J, with 11 bases between. The CDR3 is 16 residues long. The CDR3 here is CASSQDQGSDTGELFF. As DNA, the CDR3 is TGCGCCAGCAGCCAAGATCAAGGGTCCGACACCGGGGAGCTGTTTTTT.

This chain connects TRBV12-3 or TRBV12-4 to TRBJ2-5, with 13 bases identical to TRBD2. The junction had 4 bases not matched to a gene; V was cut back by 5 bases and J by 4 bases. The CDR3 covers 15 residues. CDR3 nucleotide sequence: TGTGCCAGCAGTGGGGGACTAGCGGGGACAGAGACCCAGTACTTC. It encodes CASSGGLAGTETQYF.